Below, 18 T cell receptor beta chains from the same sample are listed, as sequenced in a study of T-cell reconstitution after alpha-beta-depleted transplantation in children. Preparation of the TCRbeta library involved a method that used unique molecular identifiers. TCRdb ran MiXCR on the PCR reads and lists one entry per CDR3 protein. Counted here are some 260,000 distinct CDR3 sequences, roughly a quarter occurring once; the ten biggest clones make up more than 4.5%. The sequencing used PBMCs, mostly from graft donor cells, collected 360 days after TCRalphabeta/CD19-depleted stem cell transplant. These receptors were collected from a female patient aged 2-15 years who had a stem cell transplant for congenital amegakaryocytic thrombocytopenia, so the T cells may come from the graft donor.

The chain uses TRBV12-3 or TRBV12-4 and TRBJ2-3; D possibly corresponds to TRBD2 (5 bases). The CDR3 is 17 residues long. Trimming pared 8 bases from V and 0 bases from J, leaving 21 bases between. CDR3 coding DNA: TGTGCCAGCCCACTCGCGCCAATGACTACTAGCACAGATACGCAGTATTTT. It encodes CASPLAPMTTSTDTQYF.

The table lists this clonotype with many counts. J is TRBJ2-5 and V is TRBV5-1, with a possible D match to TRBD1 (6 bases). CDR1 and CDR2 (germline): SGHRS, YFSETQ. V lost 0 bases and J lost 5, with 14 bases in between. The length of the CDR3 is 15 residues. The CDR3: CASSLDRVGPETQYF. CDR3 coding DNA: TGCGCCAGCAGCTTGGACAGGGTTGGGCCCGAGACCCAGTACTTC.

This clonotype was detected only a few times. The V gene is TRBV12-5, the J gene TRBJ2-7, with D possibly TRBD1 on 7 matching bases. Germline values: CDR1 LGHNT, CDR2 FRNRAP. Trimming stripped 1 base from V and 3 bases from J, with 16 bases between. The length of the CDR3 is 16 residues. This chain's CDR3 is CASGLDQGGLDYEQYF. DNA for the CDR3: TGTGCTAGTGGTTTGGACCAGGGGGGCTTGGACTACGAGCAGTACTTC. Full variable domain (rest looked up from reference TRBV12-5 and TRBJ2-7): DARVTQTPRHKVTEMGQEVTMRCQPILGHNTVFWYRQTMMQGLELLAYFRNRAPLDDSGMPKDRFSAEMPDATLATLKIQPSEPRDSAVYFCASGLDQGGLDYEQYFGPGTRLTVT.

This clonotype was observed many times. The CDR3 DNA is TGTGCCAGCAGTTTTTCGGGGACAGTGGCATTTGATGGCTACACCTTC. It translates to CASSFSGTVAFDGYTF. This chain connects TRBV28 to TRBJ1-2; 7 positions match TRBD1. Germline V gives CDR1 MDHEN, CDR2 SYDVKM. Trimming at V came to 3 bases and at J to 6 bases, leaving 13 bases not matched to a gene. There are 16 residues in the CDR3.

This clonotype was picked up many times. This chain uses TRBV2 with TRBJ2-3; D might be TRBD2 (7 bases). This CDR3 contains 14 residues. The V and J ends lost 4 bases and 6 bases respectively, with 14 bases between them. CDR1 SNHLY and CDR2 FYNNEI come from the germline V gene. The CDR3 spells CASSVGGQRDTQYF. In DNA form, the CDR3 reads TGTGCCAGCAGTGTCGGGGGGCAGCGGGATACGCAGTATTTT.

This clonotype has only a few counts. This chain uses TRBV10-2 with TRBJ2-2; no firm D call. CDR3 size: 11 residues. V lost 6 bases to trimming and J lost 8 bases, with 7 bases between them. Per the germline V gene, CDR1 is WSHSY and CDR2 is SAAADI. CDR3 amino acids: CASSDVGELFF. In nucleotides, the CDR3 is TGCGCCAGCAGCGATGTTGGGGAGCTGTTTTTT.

This clonotype was detected only a few times. The chain joins TRBV12-3 or TRBV12-4 to TRBJ2-7; TRBD1 or TRBD2 may be the D gene (5 bases each). This CDR3 region has 15 residues. The V and J ends lost 5 bases and 2 bases respectively, with 16 bases between them. The CDR3 sequence is CASSPRWDRAYEQYF. DNA of the CDR3: TGTGCCAGCAGTCCCCGTTGGGACCGAGCCTACGAGCAGTACTTC.

This clonotype came up a few times. This chain connects TRBV21-1 to TRBJ2-1; no DNA check was done on the table's D call, TRBD2. TRBV21-1 is tagged as a pseudogene. CDR3 length equals 16 residues. The CDR3 is CASTSPRGGRYNEQFF. CDR3 DNA sequence: TGTGCCAGCACCTCCCCTCGGGGGGGCCGGTACAATGAGCAGTTCTTC.

The chain is built from TRBV5-1 and TRBJ1-6, with 7 bases matching TRBD1. CDR3 length: 15 amino acids. The germline V gene encodes CDR1 SGHRS and CDR2 YFSETQ. V dropped 4 bases and J dropped 7; count of bases not matched to a gene: 8. The CDR3 DNA follows: TGCGCCAGCAGCCCTGACAGGGTCGGGAATTCACCCCTCCACTTT. As protein: CASSPDRVGNSPLHF. The whole variable domain, filled in from reference TRBV5-1 and TRBJ1-6, reads KAGVTQTPRYLIKTRGQQVTLSCSPISGHRSVSWYQQTPGQGLQFLFEYFSETQRNKGNFPGRFSGRQFSNSRSEMNVSTLELGDSALYLCASSPDRVGNSPLHFGNGTRLTVT.

The chain joins TRBV7-9 to TRBJ1-5; D gene uncertain. Trimming removed 5 bases from V and 5 bases from J, with 7 bases in between. Germline V lookup: CDR1 SEHNR, CDR2 FQNEAQ (reference sequence). CDR3 length equals 12 residues. Here the CDR3 reads CASSKWDQPQHF. CDR3 DNA: TGTGCCAGCAGCAAATGGGATCAGCCCCAGCATTTT.

Only a few counts were recorded for this clonotype. The J gene is TRBJ2-1, the V gene TRBV10-3; the D gene is possibly TRBD1 (5 bases). V gave up 4 bases and J gave up 7 bases, with 14 bases separating them. The length of the CDR3 is 14 residues. Germline V CDR1 and CDR2: ENHRY, SYGVKD. In DNA, the CDR3 is TGTGCCATCAGTGGGACAAAGGGTAGTAATGAGCAGTTCTTC. It codes for CAISGTKGSNEQFF.

This clonotype turned up a few times. The chain links TRBV7-2 to TRBJ2-5, with D maybe TRBD1 (6 bases). Trimming pared 5 bases from V and 6 bases from J, leaving 13 bases between. The germline V gene encodes CDR1 SGHTA and CDR2 FQGNSA. The CDR3 sequence is 13 residues long. The CDR3, as DNA: TGTGCCAGCAGCCCTACAGGGTCTCAGACCCAGTACTTC. It is translated as CASSPTGSQTQYF.

The chain carries TRBV15 and TRBJ2-6; D is ambiguous. The germline V gene has CDR1 LNHNV and CDR2 YYDKDF (reference sequence). This CDR3 contains 16 residues. Between the trimmed V and J ends, which lost 3 bases and 2 bases, there was a span of 11 bases. The CDR3 loop is CATSRSWATGANVLTF. DNA of the CDR3: TGTGCCACCAGCAGGTCTTGGGCCACTGGGGCCAACGTCCTGACTTTC.

This clonotype was seen at least ten times. This chain uses TRBV4-1 with TRBJ1-2; a possible D gene is TRBD1 (6 bases). V gave up 1 base and J gave up 6 bases, with 15 bases separating them. The CDR3 covers 15 residues. From germline, CDR1 is MGHRA and CDR2 YSYEKL. In nucleotides, the CDR3 is TGCGCCAGCAGCCAAGTGGATCGGACAGCGGATGGCTACACCTTC. Translating gives CASSQVDRTADGYTF.

The V call is TRBV4-1, the J call TRBJ1-4; no definite D call. The V end was cut by 3 bases, the J end by 8 bases, with 10 bases between. The CDR3 consists of 13 residues. From germline, CDR1 is MGHRA and CDR2 YSYEKL. CDR3 residues: CASSQGRFEKLFF. CDR3 sequence (DNA): TGCGCCAGCAGCCAGGGGAGATTCGAAAAACTGTTTTTT.

The chain employs TRBV30 and TRBJ2-7; 13 bases align to TRBD2. Per the germline V gene, CDR1 is GTSNPN and CDR2 is SVGIG (reference sequence). J lost 5 bases, V lost 0 bases, and 13 bases had no gene match. This CDR3 spans 18 amino acids. CDR3 DNA sequence: TGTGCCTGGAGTGTAAAGGGGGTACTAGCGGGAGGGCGCCACGAGCAGTACTTC. Translation: CAWSVKGVLAGGRHEQYF. Variable domain in full (rest from reference TRBV30 and TRBJ2-7): SQTIHQWPATLVQPVGSPLSLECTVEGTSNPNLYWYRQAAGRGLQLLFYSVGIGQISSEVPQNLSASRPQDRQFILSSKKLLLSDSGFYLCAWSVKGVLAGGRHEQYFGPGTRLTVT.

This clonotype showed up just a few times. The rearrangement joins TRBV3-1 to TRBJ1-1; D is possibly TRBD1 (6 bases). The germline V and J ends were trimmed by 4 bases and 1 base, with 16 bases remaining between them. The germline CDR1 and CDR2 sequences are LGHDT and YNNKEL (reference sequence). The CDR3 spans 16 residues. CDR3 sequence reads: CASSPLGGTRNTEAFF. CDR3 DNA: TGTGCCAGCAGCCCCCTTGGCGGGACACGGAACACTGAAGCTTTCTTT. Together with reference TRBV3-1 and TRBJ1-1, the CDR3 gives the full variable domain: DTAVSQTPKYLVTQMGNDKSIKCEQNLGHDTMYWYKQDSKKFLKIMFSYNNKELIINETVPNRFSPKSPDKAHLNLHINSLELGDSAVYFCASSPLGGTRNTEAFFGQGTRLTVV.

This clonotype was counted between two and nine times. The rearrangement links TRBV5-1 to TRBJ2-2; either TRBD1 or TRBD2 may fit D (5 bases each). Germline CDR1 and CDR2: SGHRS and YFSETQ. Trimming took off 4 bases at V and 4 bases at J, with 14 bases between the two ends. The CDR3 has 15 amino acids. In nucleotides, the CDR3 is TGCGCCAGCAGCACCGGGATGGGACGCACCGGGGAGCTGTTTTTT. It is translated as CASSTGMGRTGELFF. Drawing the rest from reference TRBV5-1 and TRBJ2-2, the complete variable domain is KAGVTQTPRYLIKTRGQQVTLSCSPISGHRSVSWYQQTPGQGLQFLFEYFSETQRNKGNFPGRFSGRQFSNSRSEMNVSTLELGDSALYLCASSTGMGRTGELFFGEGSRLTVL.